The 13 T cell receptor beta chains given below trace back to one sample, sequenced in a study of cytomegalovirus exposure and HLA in healthy donors. Amplification used 60 Vbeta primers and 13 Jbeta primers. The repertoire was sequenced with immunoSEQ multiplex PCR; TCRdb's copy has only in-frame clones and lacks some. This table holds some 200,000 clones, under 90% found once. Sequencing was done on a sample of PBMCs. Source of these receptors: a boy younger than 10 in good health and CMV-seronegative.

The CDR3 loop reads CASSLATSGGPLYF. Written as DNA, the CDR3 is TGTGCCAGCAGCTTAGCGACTAGCGGGGGGCCCCTGTATTTT. The chain links TRBV7-8 to TRBJ2-3, with TRBD2 identical over 13 bases. CDR1 is SGHVS and CDR2 is FQNEAQ in the germline V gene. This CDR3 is 14 amino acids long. V shed 0 bases and J 14 bases; nucleotides not matched to a gene: 5. Combining the CDR3 with reference TRBV7-8 and TRBJ2-3 gives the whole variable domain GAGVSQSPRYKVAKRGQDVALRCDPISGHVSLFWYQQALGQGPEFLTYFQNEAQLDKSGLPSDRFFAERPEGSVSTLKIQRTQQEDSAVYLCASSLATSGGPLYFGPGTRLTVL.

This chain uses TRBV11-2 with TRBJ1-2; D remains ambiguous. The V end was cut by 5 bases, the J end by 0 bases, with 10 bases between. CDR3 size: 14 residues. Germline values: CDR1 SGHAT, CDR2 FQNNGV. The chain's CDR3 is CASSPDAANYGYTF. Written as DNA, the CDR3 is TGTGCCAGCAGCCCCGATGCGGCTAACTATGGCTACACCTTC.

The gene calls are TRBV15 and TRBJ2-1, with 7 bases matching TRBD2. Germline CDR1 reads LNHNV; CDR2 reads YYDKDF (reference sequence). The V gene end was trimmed by 11 bases and the J gene end by 7 bases; junction bases not matched to a gene: 17. The CDR3 length is 15 residues. This CDR3 reads CAVGRGDVLWNEQFF. The DNA for the CDR3 is TGTGCCGTGGGCCGGGGGGATGTTCTTTGGAATGAGCAGTTCTTC.

This clone occurred a few times. The rearrangement joins TRBV27 to TRBJ1-2; 8 positions agree with TRBD1. V shed 6 bases and J 0 bases; nucleotides not matched to a gene: 6. This CDR3 comprises 15 residues. Germline V gene sequence: CDR1 MNHEY, CDR2 SMNVEV (reference sequence). This CDR3 reads CASSSRGPANYGYTF. The DNA for the CDR3 is TGTGCCAGCAGCAGCAGGGGGCCCGCTAACTATGGCTACACCTTC.

The V gene is TRBV7-9, the J gene TRBJ1-1; D not resolved. Trimming pared 1 base from V and 0 bases from J, leaving 6 bases between. The V gene's germline CDR1 is SEHNR and CDR2 FQNEAQ (reference sequence). This CDR3 comprises 14 residues. The CDR3 sequence is CASSLGQVNTEAFF. The CDR3 DNA sequence: TGTGCCAGCAGCTTAGGGCAGGTGAACACTGAAGCTTTCTTT.

The chain carries TRBV5-1 and TRBJ2-7; weak D call: TRBD2 (7 bases). Germline CDR1 reads SGHRS; CDR2 reads YFSETQ. The CDR3 spans 16 residues. The V end was cut by 0 bases, the J end by 6 bases, with 19 bases between. DNA for the CDR3: TGCGCCAGCAGCTTGGAGCCACAGGGAACGGGAGGCGAGCAGTACTTC. It is translated as CASSLEPQGTGGEQYF.

This chain joins TRBV4-2 and TRBJ1-5, with unresolved D. V lost 4 bases and J 1 base, leaving 11 bases between the germline ends. The CDR3 runs to 15 residues. Germline loops: CDR1 LGHNA, CDR2 YNFKEQ. For the CDR3, the DNA is TGTGCCAGCAGCCCAGGCACGGTCAGCAATCAGCCCCAGCATTTT. Its protein product is CASSPGTVSNQPQHF.

This clone was recorded a few times. This sequence joins TRBV18 and TRBJ1-1; tentative D call: TRBD1 (6 bases). V dropped 0 bases and J dropped 2 bases, with 10 bases sitting between them. Germline CDR1 and CDR2: KGHSH and LQKENI. The CDR3 totals 15 residues. Here the CDR3 DNA reads TGTGCCAGCTCACCACCGGTACAGGGAAACACTGAAGCTTTCTTT. Residues: CASSPPVQGNTEAFF.

This clone was seen only once. V gene TRBV27 combines with J gene TRBJ2-1; D perhaps matches TRBD2 (6 bases). CDR3 length equals 13 residues. V was pared by 8 bases and J by 7 bases, with 15 bases between. CDR1 and CDR2 (germline): MNHEY, SMNVEV (reference sequence). CDR3 nucleotides: TGTGCCAGCCGTGGACTAACAGTAAATGAGCAGTTCTTC. Translating gives CASRGLTVNEQFF.

This clone has more than one count but fewer than ten. V usage is TRBV6-6 and J usage is TRBJ2-5, with a tentative D call TRBD2 (5 bases). Germline V gene data show CDR1 as MNHNY and CDR2 as SVGAGI (reference sequence). V was trimmed by 5 bases and J by 2 bases, leaving 12 bases between them. The CDR3 has 14 amino acids. CDR3 bases: TGTGCCAGCAGTGGCGGACTGATTCAAGAGACCCAGTACTTC. This sequence encodes CASSGGLIQETQYF.

The count of this clone is one. V usage is TRBV1 and J usage is TRBJ1-2; the D call of TRBD1 is as the table states it, not checked on the DNA. TRBV1 is assigned pseudogene status. This CDR3 has 14 amino acids. The DNA of the CDR3 is TGCACCAGCAGCCAAGGGACAGGGGGCTATGGCTACACCTTC. Amino acid sequence: CTSSQGTGGYGYTF.

The chain couples TRBV19 to TRBJ2-1; 9 bases match TRBD1. With 7 bases clipped from V and 7 bases from J, the junction kept 14 bases outside the gene matches. The CDR3 consists of 16 residues. Germline CDR1 reads LNHDA; CDR2 reads SQIVND (reference sequence). In DNA, the CDR3 is TGTGCCAGTAAAGGCCTCGGGACAGGGATGGAAAATGAGCAGTTCTTC. Residues: CASKGLGTGMENEQFF.

In this sample, this clone turned up a few times. The chain couples TRBV7-3 to TRBJ2-1; 9 bases align to TRBD2. The CDR3 has 14 amino acids. Looked up from germline, CDR1 is SGHTA and CDR2 is FQGTGA. Trimming at V came to 2 bases and at J to 8 bases, leaving 4 bases not matched to a gene. DNA of the CDR3: TGTGCCAGCAGCTTAGCGGGGGGGCCGGATGAGCAGTTCTTC. Translation gives CASSLAGGPDEQFF. Full variable domain (outside the CDR3, taken from reference TRBV7-3 and TRBJ2-1): GAGVSQTPSNKVTEKGKYVELRCDPISGHTALYWYRQSLGQGPEFLIYFQGTGAADDSGLPNDRFFAVRPEGSVSTLKIQRTERGDSAVYLCASSLAGGPDEQFFGPGTRLTVL.